The clone carrying this TCR beta chain was recorded at least ten times. TCRdb re-derived calls from the multiplex PCR reads in MiXCR, one entry per CDR3 protein. The sample includes some 230,000 distinct CDR3 sequences, 34% of them seen just once. The source of the sample is a study of breast tumors, draining lymph nodes, adjacent tissues. Breast cancer patients provided tissue from their axillary draining lymph nodes. This CDR3 has 14 amino acids. Germline V gene lookup returns CDR1 KGHSH and CDR2 LQKENI. Losses at the gene ends were 5 bases for V and 8 bases for J; bases not matched to a gene: 5. The receptor comes from a female donor with breast cancer. Some clones in this sample may be carry-over from other donors' samples. The rearrangement links TRBV18 to TRBJ1-4, with TRBD1 matching over 10 bases. Sample: axillary lymph node tissue. CDR3 DNA sequence: TGTGCCAGCTCAGACAGGGGGCAAGCAGAAAAACTGTTTTTT. Translation gives CASSDRGQAEKLFF.